The 29 T cell receptor beta chains reported below all come from one sample, sequenced in a study of blood T cell repertoires in COVID-19. Method: immunoSEQ multiplex PCR; TCRdb's copy keeps in-frame clones and lacks some. The data show a few hundred thousand clones, 90% seen once. Input material: peripheral blood. The receptors were gathered from a woman aged 60-70 years with COVID-19, enrolled during active disease.

This clone has only a few counts. This chain uses TRBV7-2 with TRBJ1-1, with D hard to call. V shed 0 bases and J shed 1 base, with 3 bases lying between them. CDR1 is SGHTA, CDR2 FQGNSA, per germline. The CDR3 runs to 13 residues. The CDR3 nucleotides read TGTGCCAGCAGCTTAGCTCAGAACACTGAAGCTTTCTTT. It is translated as CASSLAQNTEAFF.

The chain couples TRBV6-1 to TRBJ2-2, with TRBD2 identical over 11 bases. This CDR3 is built from 17 residues. The junction had 8 bases not matched to a gene; V was cut back by 4 bases and J by 4 bases. Germline CDR1 MNHNS, CDR2 SASEGT. CDR3 DNA: TGTGCCAGCAGTGTCCATAGCGGGGGGGCCGGCACCGGGGAGCTGTTTTTT. Translating it yields CASSVHSGGAGTGELFF.

This sequence joins TRBV7-2 and TRBJ1-1; 10 bases match TRBD1. This CDR3 contains 15 residues. V trimming: 6 bases; J trimming: 3 bases; junction bases outside the gene matches: 7. Germline values: CDR1 SGHTA, CDR2 FQGNSA. This CDR3 reads CASRWDRGIDTEAFF. The CDR3 bases are TGTGCCAGCAGATGGGACAGGGGAATAGACACTGAAGCTTTCTTT.

The chain employs TRBV6-1 and TRBJ1-1, with 12 positions matching TRBD1. Germline V gene lookup returns CDR1 MNHNS and CDR2 SASEGT. The CDR3 is 16 residues long. Germline trimming cut 3 bases from V and 4 bases from J; bases unmatched to any gene: 6. CDR3 coding DNA: TGTGCCAGCAGTGACGGGACAGGGGGCTTAGGCACTGAAGCTTTCTTT. The encoded protein is CASSDGTGGLGTEAFF.

The rearrangement links TRBV18 to TRBJ1-5, with 8 bases identical to TRBD1. Per the germline V gene, CDR1 is KGHSH and CDR2 is LQKENI. V dropped 3 bases and J dropped 6; count of bases not matched to a gene: 10. The CDR3 is made up of 16 amino acids. CDR3 DNA sequence: TGTGCCAGCTCACCTTCCGCAGGGGGCAACGGTCAGCCCCAGCATTTT. Amino acids: CASSPSAGGNGQPQHF.

The chain is built from TRBV6-1 and TRBJ1-6; D remains unclear. Per the germline V gene, CDR1 is MNHNS and CDR2 is SASEGT. Trimming stripped 3 bases from V and 6 bases from J, with 12 bases between. The CDR3 totals 15 residues. The CDR3 bases are TGTGCCAGCAGTGATCGCCCAGGATCTAATTCACCCCTCCACTTT. Translated: CASSDRPGSNSPLHF.

This chain links TRBV29-1 with TRBJ1-2, with 9 positions matching TRBD1. The CDR3 length is 13 residues. Germline CDR1 and CDR2: SQVTM and ANQGSEA. Germline trimming cut 2 bases from V and 8 bases from J; bases unmatched to any gene: 6. The CDR3 coding sequence is TGCAGCGTTGAACCACAGGGGGCAGAAGGCTACACCTTC. The encoded protein is CSVEPQGAEGYTF. The full variable domain, completed using reference TRBV29-1 and TRBJ1-2, is SAVISQKPSRDICQRGTSLTIQCQVDSQVTMMFWYRQQPGQSLTLIATANQGSEATYESGFVIDKFPISRPNLTFSTLTVSNMSPEDSSIYLCSVEPQGAEGYTFGSGTRLTVV.

The V call is TRBV27, the J call TRBJ1-1; 8 positions match TRBD1. This CDR3 has 14 amino acids. Germline V lookup: CDR1 MNHEY, CDR2 SMNVEV (reference sequence). Trimming removed 1 base from V and 6 bases from J; junction bases left unmatched: 4. This chain's CDR3 is CASSLFSTGAEAFF. In nucleotides, the CDR3 is TGTGCCAGCAGTTTATTCTCGACAGGGGCTGAAGCTTTCTTT.

The rearrangement uses TRBV12-3 or TRBV12-4 and TRBJ1-1, with D possibly being TRBD1 (6 bases). V shed 6 bases and J shed 10 bases, with 18 bases lying between them. CDR3 length equals 13 residues. CDR3 sequence reads: CASRGQGHIRAFF. The CDR3 nucleotides are TGTGCCAGCAGGGGTCAGGGGCATATTAGAGCTTTCTTT.

The V call is TRBV3-1 (or the pseudogene TRBV3-2), the J call TRBJ1-2, with a possible D match to TRBD1 (6 bases). Trimming took 1 base from V and 10 from J, leaving 7 bases between them. The V gene's germline CDR1 is LGHDT and CDR2 YNNKEL (reference sequence). The CDR3 is 11 amino acids. CDR3 coding DNA: TGTGCCAGCAGCCAAGGGACAGTCTACACCTTC. Its translation is CASSQGTVYTF.

This chain links TRBV19 with TRBJ1-2; 7 positions match TRBD1. The germline V gene encodes CDR1 LNHDA and CDR2 SQIVND (reference sequence). The CDR3 length is 14 residues. V gave up 4 bases and J gave up 4 bases; unmatched junction bases: 6. The CDR3 spells CASSSPGQSYGYTF. Here the CDR3 DNA reads TGTGCCAGTAGTAGCCCGGGACAGTCCTATGGCTACACCTTC.

The CDR3 sequence is CASSFGQGNGYTF. The DNA for the CDR3 is TGTGCCAGCAGCTTCGGACAGGGGAATGGCTACACCTTC. The genes are TRBV7-9 and TRBJ1-2, with 9 bases aligning to TRBD1. The germline gives CDR1 SEHNR, CDR2 FQNEAQ (reference sequence). This CDR3 spans 13 amino acids. Trimming took 3 bases from V and 6 from J; bases not matched to a gene: 2. The variable domain in full, with the rest retrieved from reference TRBV7-9 and TRBJ1-2, is DTGVSQNPRHKITKRGQNVTFRCDPISEHNRLYWYRQTLGQGPEFLTYFQNEAQLEKSRLLSDRFSAERPKGSFSTLEIQRTEQGDSAMYLCASSFGQGNGYTFGSGTRLTVV.

This clone was seen just once. The CDR3 reads CASSHVPGLAGDHEQFF. The CDR3, as DNA: TGTGCCAGCAGCCATGTACCGGGACTAGCGGGGGATCATGAGCAGTTCTTC. The rearrangement joins TRBV7-3 to TRBJ2-1; 14 bases fit TRBD2. Germline V lookup: CDR1 SGHTA, CDR2 FQGTGA. CDR3 length equals 17 residues. V shed 5 bases, J shed 8 bases, and the junction held 11 bases outside the gene matches.

CDR3 region: CAISSGGRADTQYF. CDR3 in DNA: TGTGCCATCAGCAGCGGGGGGCGAGCAGATACGCAGTATTTT. The chain is built from TRBV10-3 and TRBJ2-3, with 9 nucleotides matching TRBD2. The J segment lost 4 bases and the V segment lost 6 bases, leaving 5 bases of the junction unmatched. Germline V gives CDR1 ENHRY, CDR2 SYGVKD. The CDR3 sequence is 14 residues long.

The chain links TRBV4-3 to TRBJ1-4, with D possibly being TRBD1 (6 bases). Germline CDR1 is LGHNA and CDR2 is YSLEER. The length of the CDR3 is 15 residues. Trimming removed 1 base at V and 7 bases at J, with 13 bases between. This chain's CDR3 is CASSQVPRGVEKLFF. The CDR3, as DNA: TGCGCCAGCAGCCAAGTTCCCAGGGGAGTTGAAAAACTGTTTTTT.

The rearrangement uses TRBV9 and TRBJ2-2; TRBD1 might be the D (6 bases). Germline assignment: CDR1 SGDLS and CDR2 YYNGEE. This CDR3 has 15 residues. Trimming pared 1 base from V and 3 bases from J, leaving 10 bases between. CDR3 in amino acids: CASSVRDTHTGELFF. CDR3 bases: TGTGCCAGCAGCGTAAGGGACACGCACACCGGGGAGCTGTTTTTT.

The chain employs TRBV5-5 and TRBJ2-5; weak D call: TRBD1 (5 bases). V was cut by 0 bases and J by 6 bases, with 9 bases left in between. Germline CDR1 is SGHKS and CDR2 is YYEKEE (reference sequence). This CDR3 contains 13 residues. As DNA, the CDR3 is TGTGCCAGCAGCTTGGGACAGTTAAAGACCCAGTACTTC. Translation gives CASSLGQLKTQYF.

This chain joins TRBV30 and TRBJ1-4; tentative D call: TRBD1 (5 bases). The CDR3 spans 15 residues. The V end was cut by 3 bases, the J end by 0 bases, with 11 bases between. Germline V gene data show CDR1 as GTSNPN and CDR2 as SVGIG (reference sequence). CDR3: CAWRTEPATNEKLFF. The CDR3 coding sequence is TGTGCCTGGAGGACAGAACCCGCAACTAATGAAAAACTGTTTTTT.

The rearrangement links TRBV6-2 or TRBV6-3 to TRBJ1-2; D remains ambiguous. In germline, CDR1 is MNHEY, CDR2 SVGEGT. The CDR3 sequence is 12 residues long. Trimming shortened V by 2 bases and J by 7 bases, and 8 bases separated the two germline ends. CDR3 sequence reads: CASSYPTVGYTF. CDR3 bases: TGTGCCAGCAGTTACCCCACGGTTGGCTACACCTTC.

J is TRBJ1-1 and V is TRBV3-1 (or the pseudogene TRBV3-2); TRBD1 aligns across 8 bases. V trimming: 6 bases; J trimming: 8 bases; junction bases outside the gene matches: 8. CDR1 is LGHDT and CDR2 is YNNKEL in the germline V gene (reference sequence). The CDR3 covers 13 residues. The CDR3 spells CASRMTGEAEAFF. Written as DNA, the CDR3 is TGTGCCAGCAGGATGACAGGGGAGGCCGAAGCTTTCTTT.

The chain has TRBV3-1 (or the pseudogene TRBV3-2) and TRBJ2-5, with a weak D call TRBD2 (6 bases). The V gene lost 0 bases and the J gene lost 1 base, with 21 bases spanning the gap. The CDR3 runs 19 residues. Germline loops: CDR1 LGHDT, CDR2 YNNKEL (reference sequence). CDR3 sequence reads: CASSQEPPHRLVPQETQYF. CDR3 DNA sequence: TGTGCCAGCAGCCAAGAACCCCCTCATAGACTAGTCCCCCAAGAGACCCAGTACTTC.

The chain combines TRBV5-1 with TRBJ2-5, with TRBD1 matching 7 bases. The DNA matches TRBJ2-7 better at its end, which makes the J call doubtful. Germline V gene data show CDR1 as SGHRS and CDR2 as YFSETQ. CDR3 length: 14 amino acids. This CDR3 reads CASSLGQGAYEQYF. The CDR3, as DNA: TGCGCCAGCAGCTTGGGACAGGGAGCCTACGAGCAGTACTTC.

The V and J genes are TRBV5-8 and TRBJ2-3; TRBD2 agrees at 7 bases. CDR3 length: 15 amino acids. V dropped 3 bases and J dropped 2; count of bases not matched to a gene: 6. Germline CDR1 reads SGHTS; CDR2 reads YDEGEE. CDR3 in amino acids: CASSYGGGYTDTQYF. Written as DNA, the CDR3 is TGTGCCAGCAGCTACGGCGGGGGATACACAGATACGCAGTATTTT.

The chain recombines TRBV6-5 with TRBJ1-1; D might be TRBD1 (5 bases). Germline values: CDR1 MNHEY, CDR2 SVGAGI. V dropped 4 bases and J dropped 11 bases, with 11 bases sitting between them. The CDR3 consists of 11 residues. CDR3: CASSFREEAFF. For the CDR3, the DNA is TGTGCCAGCAGTTTCAGGGAAGAGGCTTTCTTT.

The V call is TRBV3-1 (or the pseudogene TRBV3-2), the J call TRBJ2-3; 12 positions agree with TRBD2. Trimming cost V 2 bases and J 0 bases; bases outside gene matches: 9. Germline loops: CDR1 LGHDT, CDR2 YNNKEL (reference sequence). This CDR3 is 19 amino acids long. CDR3 bases: TGTGCCAGCAGCCAACCCGGGACTAGCGGGCGACCTAGCACAGATACGCAGTATTTT. Its protein is CASSQPGTSGRPSTDTQYF.

This chain connects TRBV4-3 to TRBJ1-5; 7 nucleotides line up with TRBD1. The CDR3 covers 16 residues. The V segment lost 0 bases and the J segment 4 bases; nucleotides outside the gene matches: 6. Germline CDR1 LGHNA, CDR2 YSLEER. The CDR3 is CASSQDWLTGNQPQHF. In DNA, the CDR3 is TGCGCCAGCAGCCAAGATTGGTTGACAGGGAATCAGCCCCAGCATTTT.

Notes on this clone: One end of the junction is discordant with germline, which a read error may explain. The rearrangement joins TRBV6-5 to TRBJ2-7; TRBD1 matches 10 bases. The CDR3 consists of 12 residues. Germline lookup yields CDR1 MNHEY and CDR2 SVGAGI. In DNA, the CDR3 is TGTGCCAGCAGTAACCCCGGGACAGGGGTATTCTTC. The encoded protein is CASSNPGTGVFF.

The J gene is TRBJ2-1, the V gene TRBV7-2; 7 nucleotides match TRBD2. V was pared by 1 base and J by 4 bases, with 7 bases of the junction left unmatched. The germline gives CDR1 SGHTA, CDR2 FQGNSA. This CDR3 has 16 amino acids. CDR3 nucleotides: TGTGCCAGCAGCTTAGGAGCTAGCGGACCATACAATGAGCAGTTCTTC. The encoded protein is CASSLGASGPYNEQFF.

V is TRBV27 and J is TRBJ2-5, with TRBD1 identical over 11 bases. The CDR3 runs to 15 residues. The germline CDR1 and CDR2 sequences are MNHEY and SMNVEV (reference sequence). The junction had 8 bases not matched to a gene; V was cut back by 7 bases and J by 4 bases. The CDR3 region is CASTYTGTGGETQYF. In DNA, the CDR3 is TGTGCCAGCACATACACCGGGACAGGGGGAGAGACCCAGTACTTC.